Shown below are 21 T cell receptor beta chains from a single sample sequenced in a study of OX40 agonist ivuxolimab in advanced cancers. Library generation was performed with the immunoSEQ multiplex PCR assay. TCRdb stores this immuneACCESS table with in-frame sequences only. Part of the clones is absent; in the studies checked, under half of the shortfall reflects unresolved V genes, and no reason is known for the rest. This sample gives roughly 18,000 clones in total; 82% of them show up just once. The ten largest make up 2% to 2.5% of the sample. Sample: CD4+ or CD8+ T cells sorted from blood, taken in a trial of the OX40 agonist ivuxolimab. The receptor source for this set is an adult with an advanced solid tumor such as melanoma, head and neck, liver or kidney cancer.

CDR3 DNA sequence: TGTGCCAGCAGCCCCCGGACAGGGAGCACTGAAGCTTTCTTT. Residues: CASSPRTGSTEAFF. V gene TRBV6-5 combines with J gene TRBJ1-1; 8 bases align to TRBD1. The CDR3 consists of 14 residues. The germline V gene encodes CDR1 MNHEY and CDR2 SVGAGI. The trim removed 6 bases at V and 4 bases at J, leaving 7 bases unmatched.

The J gene is TRBJ1-2, the V gene TRBV15; TRBD1 is a possible D gene (5 bases). V shed 0 bases and J shed 2 bases, with 10 bases lying between them. The CDR3 runs 15 residues. CDR1 LNHNV and CDR2 YYDKDF come from the germline V gene (reference sequence). The CDR3 reads CATSRDLGGNYGYTF. CDR3 DNA: TGTGCCACCAGCAGAGACCTGGGGGGGAACTATGGCTACACCTTC.

The V call is TRBV6-6, the J call TRBJ2-7; D remains unclear. The germline CDR1 and CDR2 sequences are MNHNY and SVGAGI (reference sequence). V lost 5 bases and J lost 0, with 5 bases in between. The CDR3 runs to 12 residues. CDR3: CASSQSSYEQYF. CDR3 coding DNA: TGTGCCAGCAGTCAAAGCTCCTACGAGCAGTACTTC.

The chain joins TRBV5-1 to TRBJ2-5; 12 bases map to TRBD2. V trimming: 0 bases; J trimming: 2 bases; junction bases outside the gene matches: 5. The length of the CDR3 is 17 residues. Germline V gene data show CDR1 as SGHRS and CDR2 as YFSETQ. The CDR3 here is CASSLGQLAGGQETQYF. The CDR3 DNA reads TGCGCCAGCAGCTTGGGACAACTAGCGGGAGGACAAGAGACCCAGTACTTC.

The chain employs TRBV15 and TRBJ2-5; 10 nucleotides agree with TRBD1. V gave up 0 bases and J gave up 5 bases; unmatched junction bases: 3. The CDR3 runs 15 residues. Germline V lookup: CDR1 LNHNV, CDR2 YYDKDF (reference sequence). CDR3 residues: CATSRDDRGHETQYF. The DNA of the CDR3 is TGTGCCACCAGCAGAGATGACAGGGGGCACGAGACCCAGTACTTC.

The V gene is TRBV27, the J gene TRBJ2-5; tentative D call: TRBD2 (5 bases). CDR1 and CDR2 from the germline V gene are MNHEY and SMNVEV (reference sequence). Deletions cut 2 bases from V and 11 bases from J, with 27 bases between. This CDR3 comprises 17 residues. The chain's CDR3 is CASSLRSMSRGATEQYF. The CDR3 DNA is TGTGCCAGCAGTTTACGATCCATGTCCCGGGGTGCTACAGAGCAGTACTTC.

This chain links TRBV14 with TRBJ2-7; 15 nucleotides match TRBD2. The germline V gene encodes CDR1 SGHDN and CDR2 FVKESK. This CDR3 is built from 16 residues. J lost 1 base, V lost 4 bases, and 2 bases had no gene match. The CDR3 DNA reads as TGTGCCAGCAGCCCGGGACTAGCGGGGGGATCCTACGAGCAGTACTTC. Residues: CASSPGLAGGSYEQYF. Variable domain in full (rest from reference TRBV14 and TRBJ2-7): EAGVTQFPSHSVIEKGQTVTLRCDPISGHDNLYWYRRVMGKEIKFLLHFVKESKQDESGMPNNRFLAERTGGTYSTLKVQPAELEDSGVYFCASSPGLAGGSYEQYFGPGTRLTVT.

This clone was seen just once. The chain joins TRBV7-8 to TRBJ1-4; D gene unclear. V was cut by 5 bases and J by 8 bases, with 12 bases left in between. The germline V gene has CDR1 SGHVS and CDR2 FQNEAQ. The CDR3 is 13 amino acids. CDR3 bases: TGTGCCAGCAGCGGGAGGGTGTGGGAAAAACTGTTTTTT. Protein sequence: CASSGRVWEKLFF.

V gene TRBV5-1 combines with J gene TRBJ2-3, with D hard to call. The CDR3 covers 14 residues. Germline lookup yields CDR1 SGHRS and CDR2 YFSETQ. V was shortened by 2 bases and J by 2 bases, with 9 bases between the two germline ends. The CDR3 sequence is CASSLMDNTDTQYF. CDR3 sequence (DNA): TGCGCCAGCAGCTTAATGGATAACACAGATACGCAGTATTTT. The variable domain in full, completed from reference TRBV5-1 and TRBJ2-3, reads KAGVTQTPRYLIKTRGQQVTLSCSPISGHRSVSWYQQTPGQGLQFLFEYFSETQRNKGNFPGRFSGRQFSNSRSEMNVSTLELGDSALYLCASSLMDNTDTQYFGPGTRLTVL.

This clone has just a few counts. The rearrangement joins TRBV29-1 to TRBJ2-1, with a weak D call TRBD2 (5 bases). Germline lookup yields CDR1 SQVTM and CDR2 ANQGSEA. The V end lost 3 bases, the J end lost 1 base, and 13 bases lay between the germline ends. The CDR3 extends over 15 amino acids. The CDR3 protein is CSVDSQRLSYNEQFF. CDR3 coding DNA: TGCAGCGTTGATTCCCAGCGGCTTTCCTACAATGAGCAGTTCTTC.

The J gene is TRBJ2-7, the V gene TRBV28, with 7 bases that match TRBD2. The J segment lost 3 bases and the V segment lost 3 bases, leaving 8 bases of the junction unmatched. Looked up from germline, CDR1 is MDHEN and CDR2 is SYDVKM. The CDR3 contains 15 residues. The chain's CDR3 is CASSLGGLTVYEQYF. The CDR3 DNA is TGTGCCAGCAGTTTGGGGGGGTTAACCGTCTACGAGCAGTACTTC.

This chain links TRBV7-2 with TRBJ2-7, with D unclear. This CDR3 comprises 14 residues. Trimming took off 5 bases at V and 3 bases at J, with 14 bases between the two ends. Germline CDR1 reads SGHTA; CDR2 reads FQGNSA. The CDR3 bases are TGTGCCAGCAGCCCAACTAAGGGCAACTACGAGCAGTACTTC. As protein: CASSPTKGNYEQYF.

The rearrangement links TRBV30 to TRBJ1-6, with TRBD1 identical over 11 bases. The CDR3 contains 16 residues. From germline, CDR1 is GTSNPN and CDR2 SVGIG (reference sequence). J gave up 9 bases and V 0 bases, and 7 bases lay outside the gene matches. Written as DNA, the CDR3 is TGTGCCTGGAGTGTACCCGGGACAGGGGGTGGTTCACCCCTCCACTTT. It yields the protein CAWSVPGTGGGSPLHF.

The chain couples TRBV10-1 to TRBJ2-7; TRBD2 might be the D (6 bases). There are 14 residues in the CDR3. V lost 4 bases and J lost 2, with 12 bases in between. The V gene's germline CDR1 is WNHNN and CDR2 SYGVQD (reference sequence). For the CDR3, the DNA is TGCGCCAGCAGTGCCGGGACTTACCCCTACGAGCAGTACTTC. Translating it yields CASSAGTYPYEQYF.

J is TRBJ2-4 and V is TRBV7-2; D may match TRBD1 or TRBD2 (6 bases each). This CDR3 is 14 amino acids long. CDR1 and CDR2 (germline): SGHTA, FQGNSA. Trimming took 1 base from V and 7 from J, leaving 11 bases between them. The CDR3 is CASSLGGAGNIQYF. The CDR3 bases are TGTGCCAGCAGCTTAGGGGGGGCCGGGAACATTCAGTACTTC.

The rearrangement links TRBV19 to TRBJ1-1; D perhaps matches TRBD1 (6 bases). The length of the CDR3 is 13 residues. Per germline, CDR1 LNHDA and CDR2 SQIVND (reference sequence). V gave up 5 bases and J gave up 7 bases, with 14 bases separating them. CDR3 sequence reads: CASSLNLRGEAFF. The CDR3 nucleotides read TGTGCCAGTAGTTTAAACCTCAGGGGTGAAGCTTTCTTT.

The chain employs TRBV14 and TRBJ1-1; D is unresolved. CDR1 SGHDN and CDR2 FVKESK come from the germline V gene. Trimming took 0 bases from V and 5 from J, leaving 13 bases between them. The CDR3 has 15 amino acids. CDR3 sequence: CASSQDARSGTEAFF. CDR3 sequence (DNA): TGTGCCAGCAGCCAAGATGCGCGGTCGGGAACTGAAGCTTTCTTT.

The rearrangement joins TRBV28 to TRBJ1-1; 8 bases match TRBD1. CDR3 length: 16 residues. In germline, CDR1 is MDHEN, CDR2 SYDVKM. The trim removed 5 bases at V and 1 base at J, leaving 9 bases unmatched. CDR3 protein: CASSGMPQGANTEAFF. The CDR3 coding sequence is TGTGCCAGCAGTGGGATGCCGCAGGGGGCGAACACTGAAGCTTTCTTT.

The V call is TRBV25-1, the J call TRBJ1-5, with D perhaps matching TRBD1 (6 bases). The CDR3 is 14 residues long. V was cut by 5 bases and J by 5 bases, with 13 bases left in between. The germline CDR1 and CDR2 sequences are MGHDK and SYGVNS. CDR3 protein: CASSTGHWDQPQHF. The CDR3 DNA reads TGTGCCAGCAGTACGGGACATTGGGATCAGCCCCAGCATTTT.

This clone has only a few counts. Other nucleotide sequences from this sample produce the same CDR3. In DNA, the CDR3 is TGTGCCAGCAGCTCGCTCCTAGCGGGAGGGGGAAATGAGCAGTTCTTC. This sequence encodes CASSSLLAGGGNEQFF. The genes are TRBV7-9 and TRBJ2-1; 12 bases fit TRBD2. J gave up 7 bases and V 4 bases, and 8 bases lay outside the gene matches. Looked up from germline, CDR1 is SEHNR and CDR2 is FQNEAQ (reference sequence). CDR3 length equals 16 residues. Looking up the rest from reference TRBV7-9 and TRBJ2-1 gives the full variable domain: DTGVSQNPRHKITKRGQNVTFRCDPISEHNRLYWYRQTLGQGPEFLTYFQNEAQLEKSRLLSDRFSAERPKGSFSTLEIQRTEQGDSAMYLCASSSLLAGGGNEQFFGPGTRLTVL.

The chain couples TRBV18 to TRBJ2-6; perhaps TRBD1 as D (6 bases). The CDR3 has 15 residues. CDR1 KGHSH and CDR2 LQKENI come from the germline V gene. Trimming took 6 bases from V and 2 from J, leaving 11 bases between them. The CDR3 region is CASSAAGAGANVLTF. The CDR3 coding sequence is TGTGCCAGCTCCGCTGCAGGGGCTGGGGCCAACGTCCTGACTTTC.